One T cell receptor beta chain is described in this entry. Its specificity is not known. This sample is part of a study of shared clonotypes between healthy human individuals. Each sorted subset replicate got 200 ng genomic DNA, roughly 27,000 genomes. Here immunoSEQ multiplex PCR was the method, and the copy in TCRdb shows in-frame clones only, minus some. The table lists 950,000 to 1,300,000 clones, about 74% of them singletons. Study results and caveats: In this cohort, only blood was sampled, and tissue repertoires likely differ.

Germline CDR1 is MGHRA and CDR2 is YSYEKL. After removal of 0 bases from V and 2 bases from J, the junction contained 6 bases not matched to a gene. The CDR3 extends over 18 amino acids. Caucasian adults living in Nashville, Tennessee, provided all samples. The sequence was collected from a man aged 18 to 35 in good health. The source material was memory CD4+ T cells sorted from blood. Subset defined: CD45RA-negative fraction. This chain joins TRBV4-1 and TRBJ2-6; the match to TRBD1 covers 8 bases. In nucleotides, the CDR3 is TGCGCCAGCAGCCAAGAGAGGACAGGGTCGGCTGGGGCCAACGTCCTGACTTTC. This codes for CASSQERTGSAGANVLTF.